What follows describes a single T cell receptor beta chain. Its target is not known. Germline CDR1 SGHNT, CDR2 YYREEE (reference sequence). This CDR3 has 14 residues. The V and J ends lost 4 bases and 0 bases respectively, with 11 bases between them. Six replicates per PBMC sample, mostly from 400 to 500 ng of genomic DNA. The table came from immunoSEQ multiplex PCR; TCRdb's copy has only in-frame clones and leaves some out. The sample lists about 42,000 clones; 77% were seen once. This entry is derived from a study of neoadjuvant anti-PD-1 for oral cavity cancer. Study-level points and caveats: TCR analyses covered only three patients per response group.

Sample time point: after neoadjuvant nivolumab, at surgical resection. Patients had newly diagnosed, untreated stage II-IVA oral cavity squamous cell carcinoma. Cohort: HPV-negative, locally advanced oral cavity squamous cell carcinoma patients. This clonotype was obtained from a person aged 35-79 years with oral cavity squamous cell carcinoma. The input for sequencing was PBMCs, taken after nivolumab (anti-PD-1) treatment. The chain is built from TRBV5-4 and TRBJ2-7; tentative D call: TRBD2 (6 bases). CDR3 in DNA: TGTGCCAGCAGCGCCGGGACTGACTCCTACGAGCAGTACTTC. Translating gives CASSAGTDSYEQYF.